These 16 T cell receptor beta chains share one sample of origin, sequenced in a study of early stage breast cancer tumors. Profiled with immunoSEQ multiplex PCR; TCRdb holds only in-frame clones, not every one. The sample shows 2,400 or so clones, less than 75% of them seen only once. What was sequenced was normal breast tissue next to the tumor. These receptors came from a person aged 45-60 years with breast cancer.

The V and J genes are TRBV9 and TRBJ2-5, with 7 bases lining up with TRBD2. This CDR3 region has 17 residues. Germline-derived CDR1 and CDR2 are SGDLS and YYNGEE. The V segment lost 0 bases and the J segment 5 bases; nucleotides outside the gene matches: 13. The CDR3 DNA follows: TGTGCCAGCAGCGTAGATGCGGGAAGCGGGGTCCGGGAGACCCAGTACTTC. It encodes CASSVDAGSGVRETQYF.

The J gene is TRBJ2-7, the V gene TRBV9; D uncertain. The CDR3 runs 14 residues. Germline V CDR1 and CDR2: SGDLS, YYNGEE. V was clipped by 5 bases and J by 0 bases, with 12 bases between them. CDR3 nucleotides: TGTGCCAGCAGTTCTGACGTTGTCTCCTACGAGCAGTACTTC. It specifies CASSSDVVSYEQYF.

This chain links TRBV6-5 with TRBJ1-1, with a weak D call TRBD1 (6 bases). The CDR3 is 15 amino acids. Germline CDR1 is MNHEY and CDR2 is SVGAGI. Trimming left V 2 bases short and J 2 bases short, with 12 bases between. DNA for the CDR3: TGTGCCAGCAGTTACGCGGGGGCTTTTAACACTGAAGCTTTCTTT. Residues: CASSYAGAFNTEAFF.

The chain recombines TRBV4-3 with TRBJ2-3; D possibly corresponds to TRBD1 (6 bases). Germline V gene sequence: CDR1 LGHNA, CDR2 YSLEER. The CDR3 sequence is 14 residues long. Trimming stripped 0 bases from V and 7 bases from J, with 11 bases between. CDR3 protein: CASSQDRTVNTQYF. The CDR3 nucleotides read TGCGCCAGCAGCCAAGATCGGACAGTCAATACGCAGTATTTT.

V is TRBV4-3 and J is TRBJ1-3; 7 bases are a match to TRBD1. The CDR3 is 17 amino acids. The J segment lost 0 bases and the V segment lost 4 bases, leaving 9 bases of the junction unmatched. Germline lookup yields CDR1 LGHNA and CDR2 YSLEER. The CDR3 nucleotides are TGCGCCAGCAGCCCGTCCCGGACAGGCTACTCTGGAAACACCATATATTTT. Its protein is CASSPSRTGYSGNTIYF.

V usage is TRBV30 and J usage is TRBJ2-3; possible D gene TRBD2, 6 bases. V shed 0 bases and J shed 2 bases, with 18 bases lying between them. CDR3 length: 17 amino acids. Germline CDR1 is GTSNPN and CDR2 is SVGIG (reference sequence). The CDR3 is CAWSVGSGGAYTDTQYF. The CDR3 coding sequence is TGTGCCTGGAGTGTTGGTTCGGGCGGGGCCTACACAGATACGCAGTATTTT.

In this sample, this clone turned up a few times. The CDR3 here is CASSQASGTNEKLFF. The CDR3 DNA sequence: TGTGCCAGCAGCCAAGCTTCGGGAACTAATGAAAAACTGTTTTTT. The chain is built from TRBV4-2 and TRBJ1-4; D call uncertain. CDR1 is LGHNA and CDR2 is YNFKEQ in the germline V gene. The CDR3 runs 15 residues. The germline V and J ends were trimmed by 1 base and 1 base, with 7 bases remaining between them.

This chain connects TRBV11-2 to TRBJ2-3; D remains ambiguous. CDR3 length equals 13 residues. Trimming left V 1 base short and J 5 bases short, with 7 bases between. CDR1 and CDR2 (germline): SGHAT, FQNNGV. In DNA form, the CDR3 reads TGTGCCAGCAGCTTAGGCGACGGAGATACGCAGTATTTT. This translates into CASSLGDGDTQYF.

J is TRBJ2-3 and V is TRBV28; perhaps TRBD1 as D (5 bases). V was pared by 3 bases and J by 5 bases, with 15 bases between. Germline loops: CDR1 MDHEN, CDR2 SYDVKM. The CDR3 runs 15 residues. The CDR3 sequence is CASSLWNTRGDTQYF. The CDR3 DNA follows: TGTGCCAGCAGTTTGTGGAATACAAGGGGAGATACGCAGTATTTT.

The CDR3 protein is CASSSIGTPNTEAFF. CDR3 in DNA: TGTGCCAGCAGCTCAATTGGGACACCGAACACTGAAGCTTTCTTT. The genes are TRBV9 and TRBJ1-1; D might be TRBD1 (6 bases). The CDR3 loop spans 15 amino acids. Germline lookup yields CDR1 SGDLS and CDR2 YYNGEE. V lost 4 bases and J 1 base, leaving 14 bases between the germline ends.

By share of the sample, this clone is medium-sized (0.01 to 0.1%). This sequence joins TRBV18 and TRBJ1-3, with D unresolved. Per the germline V gene, CDR1 is KGHSH and CDR2 is LQKENI. V was shortened by 1 base and J by 4 bases, with 11 bases between the two germline ends. The CDR3 is made up of 15 amino acids. The CDR3 DNA is TGTGCCAGCTCACCACAATCGTACTCCGGAAACACCATATATTTT. Amino acid sequence: CASSPQSYSGNTIYF.

The gene calls are TRBV7-8 and TRBJ2-7; 10 bases map to TRBD1. The CDR3 has 16 residues. Germline CDR1 SGHVS, CDR2 FQNEAQ. Unmatched junction bases numbered 11, after V lost 5 bases and J lost 4 bases. The CDR3 bases are TGTGCCAGCAGCATAACGACAGGGGGCATGGAGTACGAGCAGTACTTC. Its protein is CASSITTGGMEYEQYF.

This clone is classed as medium-sized. This chain connects TRBV5-1 to TRBJ2-3; D ambiguous. CDR1 and CDR2 (germline): SGHRS, YFSETQ. The V and J ends lost 6 bases and 2 bases respectively, with 10 bases between them. The CDR3 contains 13 residues. The CDR3 sequence is CASKHSTTDTQYF. Written as DNA, the CDR3 is TGCGCCAGCAAGCACAGTACCACAGATACGCAGTATTTT.

The chain joins TRBV27 to TRBJ2-2, with 8 bases lining up with TRBD2. Trimming removed 0 bases from V and 6 bases from J; junction bases left unmatched: 3. The CDR3 runs 15 residues. The germline gives CDR1 MNHEY, CDR2 SMNVEV (reference sequence). CDR3 bases: TGTGCCAGCAGTTTATCTGTCGGGGGGGCCGGGGAGCTGTTTTTT. It codes for CASSLSVGGAGELFF.

The rearrangement uses TRBV7-9 and TRBJ1-2; possibly TRBD1 for D (5 bases). The length of the CDR3 is 13 residues. Germline values: CDR1 SEHNR, CDR2 FQNEAQ (reference sequence). The V gene lost 5 bases and the J gene lost 6 bases, with 13 bases spanning the gap. CDR3 amino acids: CASSPGTDDGYTF. As DNA, the CDR3 is TGTGCCAGCAGCCCCGGGACGGATGATGGCTACACCTTC.

This sequence joins TRBV4-3 and TRBJ2-3, with a possible D match to TRBD2 (5 bases). The CDR3 length is 13 residues. From germline, CDR1 is LGHNA and CDR2 YSLEER. Between the trimmed V and J ends, which lost 3 bases and 2 bases, there was a span of 6 bases. CDR3 bases: TGCGCCAGCAGCCAGGGAGCCACAGATACGCAGTATTTT. Translating gives CASSQGATDTQYF.